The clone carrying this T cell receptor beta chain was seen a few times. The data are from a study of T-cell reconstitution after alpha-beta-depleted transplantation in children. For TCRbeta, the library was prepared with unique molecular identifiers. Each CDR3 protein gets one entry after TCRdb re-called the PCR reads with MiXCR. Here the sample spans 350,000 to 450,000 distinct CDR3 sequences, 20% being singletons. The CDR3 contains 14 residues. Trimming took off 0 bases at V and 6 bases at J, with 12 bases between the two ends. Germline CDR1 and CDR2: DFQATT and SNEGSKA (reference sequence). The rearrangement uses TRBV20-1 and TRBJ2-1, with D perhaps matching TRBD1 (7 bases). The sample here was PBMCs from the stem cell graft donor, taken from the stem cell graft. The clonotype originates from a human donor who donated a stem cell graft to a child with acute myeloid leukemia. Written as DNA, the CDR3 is TGCAGTGCTAGAGATCTCAGGGGGGCCAATGAGCAGTTCTTC. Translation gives CSARDLRGANEQFF.